Following are 18 T cell receptor beta chains from one sample sequenced in a study of CD8 T cells in ankylosing spondylitis. Findings of the study overall: Ankylosing spondylitis blood appeared to carry a characteristic TCR beta motif of eight or nine highly homologous variants.

MiXCR, applied by TCRdb to the 5' RACE reads, yields one record per CDR3 protein. The table records over 600,000 distinct CDR3 sequences, under 20% of them present only once. For these TCRs, the target antigens are not known. Source material: blood, either unsorted or a sorted T cell fraction (not recorded which). Every receptor here comes from a male donor with ankylosing spondylitis.

The chain joins TRBV11-2 to TRBJ2-3, with TRBD2 matching over 10 bases. From germline, CDR1 is SGHAT and CDR2 FQNNGV. J gave up 4 bases and V 4 bases, and 14 bases lay outside the gene matches. The CDR3 contains 18 residues. In DNA, the CDR3 is TGTGCCAGCAGCTCACCGGGAGGGGCTAGCGGGAGTGCAGATACGCAGTATTTT. Encoded protein: CASSSPGGASGSADTQYF.

This clonotype was seen a handful of times. V is TRBV3-1 and J is TRBJ2-7, with a tentative D call TRBD2 (6 bases). V was trimmed by 0 bases and J by 4 bases, leaving 22 bases between them. The CDR3 loop spans 18 amino acids. From germline, CDR1 is LGHDT and CDR2 YNNKEL (reference sequence). The CDR3 protein is CASSQDEAGSAFWYEQYF. In nucleotides, the CDR3 is TGTGCCAGCAGCCAAGATGAGGCGGGAAGTGCCTTTTGGTACGAGCAGTACTTC.

The gene calls are TRBV6-5 and TRBJ1-2; D is ambiguous. There are 14 residues in the CDR3. Germline lookup yields CDR1 MNHEY and CDR2 SVGAGI. Trimming shortened V by 0 bases and J by 4 bases, and 9 bases separated the two germline ends. In nucleotides, the CDR3 is TGTGCCAGCAGTTACTCGAGCGAGACCTATGGCTACACCTTC. Amino acids: CASSYSSETYGYTF.

Only a few counts were recorded for this clonotype. This chain links TRBV29-1 with TRBJ2-1; unclear D gene. The CDR3 runs 12 residues. CDR1 is SQVTM and CDR2 is ANQGSEA in the germline V gene. Trimming took 8 bases from V and 6 from J, leaving 14 bases between them. The CDR3 DNA follows: TGCAGCTGCACCCCAGCCCTCAATGAGCAGTTCTTC. Its protein is CSCTPALNEQFF.

This clonotype has ten or more counts. The chain joins TRBV19 to TRBJ1-1, with D perhaps matching TRBD1 (5 bases). This CDR3 has 14 residues. Trimming shortened V by 5 bases and J by 1 base, and 11 bases separated the two germline ends. Germline lookup yields CDR1 LNHDA and CDR2 SQIVND (reference sequence). CDR3 in amino acids: CASSVGHENTEAFF. The CDR3 bases are TGTGCCAGTAGTGTAGGACACGAGAACACTGAAGCTTTCTTT.

In this sample, this clonotype turned up many times. The chain is built from TRBV12-3 or TRBV12-4 and TRBJ1-3, with D perhaps TRBD1 (5 bases). The CDR3 loop spans 14 amino acids. Trimming took 6 bases from V and 4 from J, leaving 13 bases between them. CDR3 loop: CASRQTGEGNTIYF. Here the CDR3 DNA reads TGTGCCAGCAGGCAGACGGGGGAGGGAAACACCATATATTTT.

This clonotype was seen only a few times. J is TRBJ2-3 and V is TRBV5-1; 8 positions agree with TRBD2. This CDR3 has 17 residues. CDR1 is SGHRS, CDR2 YFSETQ, per germline. The junction had 21 bases not matched to a gene; V was cut back by 4 bases and J by 11 bases. CDR3 amino acids: CASSLLLAGDLFVRQYF. The CDR3 DNA reads as TGCGCCAGCAGCCTTCTTCTAGCGGGCGACCTTTTTGTGAGGCAGTATTTT. Filled out from reference TRBV5-1 and TRBJ2-3, the complete variable domain reads KAGVTQTPRYLIKTRGQQVTLSCSPISGHRSVSWYQQTPGQGLQFLFEYFSETQRNKGNFPGRFSGRQFSNSRSEMNVSTLELGDSALYLCASSLLLAGDLFVRQYFGPGTRLTVL.

This clonotype appeared a single time. V gene TRBV2 combines with J gene TRBJ2-1, with a weak D call TRBD1 (6 bases). CDR3 length: 12 amino acids. Germline V gene lookup returns CDR1 SNHLY and CDR2 FYNNEI. Deletions cut 8 bases from V and 9 bases from J, with 14 bases between. CDR3 nucleotide sequence: TGTGCCAGCTGGGGCCAGGGGACTGAGCAGTTCTTC. It translates to CASWGQGTEQFF.

This clonotype was seen a few times. V is TRBV5-1 and J is TRBJ1-6, with unresolved D. The length of the CDR3 is 14 residues. V lost 0 bases to trimming and J lost 7 bases, with 8 bases between them. Germline V gives CDR1 SGHRS, CDR2 YFSETQ. CDR3 region: CASSLEQRNSPLHF. The DNA of the CDR3 is TGCGCCAGCAGCTTGGAACAGAGGAATTCACCCCTCCACTTT. The whole variable domain, filled in from reference TRBV5-1 and TRBJ1-6, reads KAGVTQTPRYLIKTRGQQVTLSCSPISGHRSVSWYQQTPGQGLQFLFEYFSETQRNKGNFPGRFSGRQFSNSRSEMNVSTLELGDSALYLCASSLEQRNSPLHFGNGTRLTVT.

The V and J genes are TRBV29-1 and TRBJ2-7; TRBD1 matches 9 bases. CDR3 length equals 15 residues. V lost 0 bases and J lost 5; bases outside the gene matches: 8. Germline V gene data show CDR1 as SQVTM and CDR2 as ANQGSEA. The CDR3 coding sequence is TGCAGCGTTGAAGATTTGGGACAGGGAGGGAACGAGCAGTACTTC. It yields the protein CSVEDLGQGGNEQYF.

The chain is built from TRBV12-3 or TRBV12-4 and TRBJ1-1, with a weak D call TRBD1 (5 bases). The CDR3 is 13 residues long. V lost 9 bases and J lost 4, with 15 bases in between. This CDR3 reads CASRGGVPTEAFF. Written as DNA, the CDR3 is TGTGCCAGTCGGGGAGGGGTTCCCACTGAAGCTTTCTTT.

This clonotype was observed a few times. The genes are TRBV12-3 or TRBV12-4 and TRBJ2-4; a possible D gene is TRBD2 (6 bases). Trimming took off 2 bases at V and 10 bases at J, with 12 bases between the two ends. The CDR3 extends over 13 amino acids. CDR3 protein: CASSLNRRDIQYF. The CDR3 DNA sequence: TGTGCCAGCAGTTTAAACAGGAGGGATATTCAGTACTTC.

This clonotype was seen a few times. The chain joins TRBV7-2 to TRBJ1-5; D may be TRBD1 (6 bases). The germline CDR1 and CDR2 sequences are SGHTA and FQGNSA. The CDR3 extends over 15 amino acids. With 2 bases removed from V and 6 bases from J, the gap between germline ends came to 14 bases. The CDR3 region is CASSLRQGYRQPQHF. The CDR3 nucleotides are TGTGCCAGCAGCTTACGTCAGGGGTACCGTCAGCCCCAGCATTTT.

The chain employs TRBV6-1 and TRBJ1-4; D is undetermined. The length of the CDR3 is 16 residues. CDR1 and CDR2 (germline): MNHNS, SASEGT. V was trimmed by 4 bases and J by 3 bases, leaving 15 bases between them. The chain's CDR3 is CASSALGGRPNEKLFF. The DNA for the CDR3 is TGTGCCAGCAGTGCTTTAGGCGGGCGTCCTAATGAAAAACTGTTTTTT.

A single count supports this clonotype. V usage is TRBV2 and J usage is TRBJ1-1, with 7 nucleotides matching TRBD1. The CDR3 sequence is 15 residues long. J was trimmed by 8 bases and V by 3 bases; bases with no gene match: 12. Germline V gene lookup returns CDR1 SNHLY and CDR2 FYNNEI. Here the CDR3 DNA reads TGTGCCAGCAGTGACGGAACAGGGGAAAGATGGGAAGCTTTCTTT. This gives the protein CASSDGTGERWEAFF.

This clonotype appeared a few times. For the CDR3, the DNA is TGCAGCGTTGAACGGTCAGAACCCTACGAGCAGTACTTC. Protein: CSVERSEPYEQYF. The chain couples TRBV29-1 to TRBJ2-7; D unresolved. Germline V CDR1 and CDR2: SQVTM, ANQGSEA. V was pared by 2 bases and J by 2 bases, with 10 bases between. The length of the CDR3 is 13 residues.

The V gene is TRBV10-3, the J gene TRBJ2-5, with D hard to call. Germline V gene lookup returns CDR1 ENHRY and CDR2 SYGVKD. The CDR3 covers 14 residues. With 3 bases removed from V and 2 bases from J, the gap between germline ends came to 10 bases. The CDR3 is CAISERTDQETQYF. In DNA, the CDR3 is TGTGCCATCAGTGAACGGACGGATCAAGAGACCCAGTACTTC.

The J gene is TRBJ2-7, the V gene TRBV5-8, with D possibly matching TRBD1 (5 bases). The CDR3 contains 15 residues. Germline assignment: CDR1 SGHTS and CDR2 YDEGEE. Trimming shortened V by 5 bases and J by 3 bases, and 18 bases separated the two germline ends. The DNA of the CDR3 is TGTGCCAGCAGTCTACCTACAGGTCCCGACTACGAGCAGTACTTC. Protein sequence: CASSLPTGPDYEQYF.